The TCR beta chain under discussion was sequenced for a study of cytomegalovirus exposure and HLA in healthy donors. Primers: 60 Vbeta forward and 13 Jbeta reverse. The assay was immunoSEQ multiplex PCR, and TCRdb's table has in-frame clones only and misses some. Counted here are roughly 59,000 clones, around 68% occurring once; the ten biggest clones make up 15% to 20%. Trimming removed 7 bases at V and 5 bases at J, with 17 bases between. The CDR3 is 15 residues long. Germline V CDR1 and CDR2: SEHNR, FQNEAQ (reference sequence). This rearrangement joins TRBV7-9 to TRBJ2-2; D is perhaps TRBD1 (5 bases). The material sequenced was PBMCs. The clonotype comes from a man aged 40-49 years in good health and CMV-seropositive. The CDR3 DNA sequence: TGTGCCAGCAATCCAAAAGGACAAAGGACCGGGGAGCTGTTTTTT. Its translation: CASNPKGQRTGELFF.